The following is a T cell receptor (beta chain) sequence with its context. Antigen: not known. Antigen-specific CD4+ T cells were expanded (with viral peptide pools) by the ViraFEST assay ahead of sequencing. Cells that had been cultured for 9 to 10 days were the source of isolated CD4+ T cells. Participants completed two doses of the BNT162b2 or mRNA-1273 vaccine. No vaccinee had earlier SARS-CoV-2 infection, and nucleocapsid antibodies were negative. PBMC cultures contained around 2 million cells per well, around 9.7 IU/ml IL-2 and 10 ug/ml peptides. Germline CDR1 reads SGHTA; CDR2 reads FQGNSA. This CDR3 is 17 amino acids long. V shed 3 bases, J shed 8 bases, and the junction held 10 bases outside the gene matches. The sample is drawn from a study of vaccination effects on CD4 cells after COVID-19. About the study: After the second dose, samples were taken at median day 72.

Here immunoSEQ multiplex PCR was the method, and the copy in TCRdb shows in-frame clones only, minus some. The sample lists roughly 70,000 clones, 70% to 85% seen once, with 1.5% to 1.9% in the top ten. This chain connects TRBV7-2 to TRBJ2-1; 13 nucleotides align to TRBD2. The TCR sequence derives from a human donor who received a COVID-19 vaccine. Material: CD4+ T cells from PBMCs cultured with HCoV-229E spike peptides, obtained after COVID-19 vaccination. The chain's CDR3 is CASSFGILAGGPDEQFF. The CDR3 DNA follows: TGTGCCAGCAGCTTCGGGATACTAGCGGGGGGGCCCGATGAGCAGTTCTTC.